A single sample is the source of the 20 T cell receptor beta chains below, sequenced in a study of a mutant IDH1 vaccine in newly diagnosed glioma. Their antigens remain unidentified. Produced via immunoSEQ multiplex PCR; TCRdb's table is partial and in-frame only. The sample lists approximately 84,000 clones, 81% occurring once. Noted time point: week 47, end of study. Mutant IDH1 20-mer peptide, at 300 ug, made up each vaccine dose, with topical imiquimod. The sample was PBMCs, taken from a glioma patient whose treatment included an IDH1 peptide vaccine. Receptor source: a man between 40 and 49 years old with glioma.

This clone was counted only a few times. The chain links TRBV5-1 to TRBJ2-1; 10 positions match TRBD1. The germline gives CDR1 SGHRS, CDR2 YFSETQ. V shed 4 bases and J 4 bases; nucleotides not matched to a gene: 5. The CDR3 sequence is 15 residues long. The CDR3 nucleotides are TGCGCCAGCAGCCTCCGGGACAGGGGTTACAATGAGCAGTTCTTC. Its translation is CASSLRDRGYNEQFF.

The rearrangement links TRBV4-3 to TRBJ1-3; D perhaps matches TRBD1 (5 bases). Trimming took off 0 bases at V and 10 bases at J, with 10 bases between the two ends. CDR1 and CDR2 (germline): LGHNA, YSLEER. The CDR3 runs to 13 residues. The CDR3 sequence: CASSQDKGWTIYF. The CDR3, as DNA: TGCGCCAGCAGCCAAGATAAGGGGTGGACCATATATTTT.

J is TRBJ1-1 and V is TRBV2; D gene unclear. Trimming cost V 8 bases and J 2 bases, with 9 bases left between them. The germline CDR1 and CDR2 sequences are SNHLY and FYNNEI. This CDR3 comprises 12 residues. The DNA for the CDR3 is TGTGCCAGCCATCGAGACAACACTGAAGCTTTCTTT. Residues: CASHRDNTEAFF.

The rearrangement uses TRBV4-3 and TRBJ2-6; 10 bases line up with TRBD1. The CDR3 runs 15 residues. Trimming removed 3 bases from V and 8 bases from J; junction bases left unmatched: 4. Germline CDR1 and CDR2: LGHNA and YSLEER. This chain's CDR3 is CASSHLTGGTNVLTF. The DNA for the CDR3 is TGCGCCAGCAGCCATTTGACAGGGGGCACCAACGTCCTGACTTTC.

This rearrangement joins TRBV5-1 to TRBJ2-7, with D perhaps TRBD1 or TRBD2 (5 bases each). This CDR3 region has 12 residues. V was trimmed by 7 bases and J by 2 bases, leaving 10 bases between them. Germline values: CDR1 SGHRS, CDR2 YFSETQ. This CDR3 is CASRGEAYEQYF. The CDR3 region has the DNA TGCGCCAGCCGGGGCGAAGCCTACGAGCAGTACTTC.

V is TRBV27 and J is TRBJ1-2, with 9 bases identical to TRBD1. The length of the CDR3 is 16 residues. V gave up 4 bases and J gave up 0 bases; unmatched junction bases: 6. Germline assignment: CDR1 MNHEY and CDR2 SMNVEV (reference sequence). Here the CDR3 reads CASSSYRDRANYGYTF. The CDR3 DNA reads as TGTGCCAGCAGTTCATACCGGGACAGGGCTAACTATGGCTACACCTTC.

The gene calls are TRBV7-2 and TRBJ2-4, with 9 positions matching TRBD1. The junction had 6 bases not matched to a gene; V was cut back by 1 base and J by 8 bases. Germline V lookup: CDR1 SGHTA, CDR2 FQGNSA. The CDR3 is 15 residues long. The CDR3 here is CASSLGDRDSDIQYF. In DNA form, the CDR3 reads TGTGCCAGCAGCTTAGGGGACAGGGACTCGGACATTCAGTACTTC.

The gene calls are TRBV28 and TRBJ1-2; a possible D gene is TRBD1 (6 bases). CDR1 is MDHEN, CDR2 SYDVKM, per germline. The CDR3 is made up of 12 amino acids. With 10 bases removed from V and 13 bases from J, the gap between germline ends came to 22 bases. The CDR3 loop reads CATEDSVFKLTF. The CDR3 bases are TGTGCCACCGAGGACAGCGTCTTTAAGCTCACCTTC.

This chain joins TRBV29-1 and TRBJ2-5; 8 nucleotides align to TRBD1. The DNA end lines up better with TRBJ2-7; the J call may be wrong. Germline V gene lookup returns CDR1 SQVTM and CDR2 ANQGSEA. The CDR3 is made up of 14 amino acids. Here the CDR3 DNA reads TGCAGCGTTGAAGGAGGCAGGGGGCCATACGAGCAGTACTTC. Protein sequence: CSVEGGRGPYEQYF.

The chain uses TRBV6-1 and TRBJ2-7; D gene uncertain. CDR1 and CDR2 (germline): MNHNS, SASEGT. This CDR3 spans 11 amino acids. The V gene lost 5 bases and the J gene lost 7 bases, with 9 bases spanning the gap. CDR3 in amino acids: CASSYQREQYF. The CDR3 bases are TGTGCCAGCAGTTACCAGAGGGAGCAGTACTTC.

The chain links TRBV5-5 to TRBJ1-1; no firm D call. Germline V CDR1 and CDR2: SGHKS, YYEKEE (reference sequence). V shed 0 bases and J shed 11 bases, with 14 bases lying between them. This CDR3 is built from 13 residues. DNA of the CDR3: TGTGCCAGCAGCTTGGGTCCGGGTTGGGAGGCTTTCTTT. This gives the protein CASSLGPGWEAFF.

The gene calls are TRBV6-5 and TRBJ1-1; D remains ambiguous. V lost 4 bases and J lost 1, with 16 bases in between. There are 16 residues in the CDR3. Germline CDR1 reads MNHEY; CDR2 reads SVGAGI. CDR3 residues: CASSLSHGVKNTEAFF. The CDR3 coding sequence is TGTGCCAGCAGTTTATCGCACGGGGTCAAGAACACTGAAGCTTTCTTT.

V and J are TRBV27 and TRBJ2-3, with D tentatively TRBD2 (5 bases). CDR3 length equals 14 residues. The ends were cut back, 4 bases at V and 6 bases at J, with 14 bases in the middle. CDR1 and CDR2 (germline): MNHEY, SMNVEV (reference sequence). CDR3 loop: CASSSGLARDTQYF. Written as DNA, the CDR3 is TGTGCCAGCAGTTCCGGACTGGCCCGGGATACGCAGTATTTT.

The J gene is TRBJ2-7, the V gene TRBV7-8; 9 nucleotides line up with TRBD1. The germline V gene has CDR1 SGHVS and CDR2 FQNEAQ. V dropped 5 bases and J dropped 3; count of bases not matched to a gene: 5. The CDR3 extends over 14 amino acids. The CDR3 spells CASSLGQGFYEQYF. The CDR3 DNA reads as TGTGCCAGCAGCCTCGGACAGGGGTTCTACGAGCAGTACTTC.

The rearrangement joins TRBV10-3 to TRBJ2-7; 8 bases are a match to TRBD2. V shed 4 bases, J shed 1 base, and the junction held 9 bases outside the gene matches. The V gene's germline CDR1 is ENHRY and CDR2 SYGVKD. The CDR3 covers 16 residues. CDR3: CAISAGSRGGSYEQYF. Written as DNA, the CDR3 is TGTGCCATCAGTGCGGGTAGCCGGGGGGGATCCTACGAGCAGTACTTC.

The chain couples TRBV28 to TRBJ2-7; no firm D call. Germline CDR1 MDHEN, CDR2 SYDVKM. The CDR3 length is 12 residues. Trimming removed 8 bases from V and 2 bases from J, with 10 bases in between. In DNA, the CDR3 is TGTGCCAGCGGCACTACCGCCTACGAGCAGTACTTC. Its translation is CASGTTAYEQYF.

This clone turned up a few times. Written as DNA, the CDR3 is TGTGCCAGCAGCTTAGAATCTGGGACGCTGGGGCAGTTCTTC. Encoded protein: CASSLESGTLGQFF. The chain employs TRBV7-2 and TRBJ2-1, with D perhaps being TRBD1 or TRBD2 (5 bases each). CDR3 length: 14 amino acids. V lost 1 base and J 12 bases, leaving 16 bases between the germline ends. Per germline, CDR1 SGHTA and CDR2 FQGNSA.

The V gene is TRBV10-3, the J gene TRBJ2-5, with TRBD1 matching over 7 bases. Germline CDR1 and CDR2: ENHRY and SYGVKD. The CDR3 is 14 amino acids. V was clipped by 3 bases and J by 4 bases; unmatched bases: 5. This chain's CDR3 is CAISERGLGETQYF. The CDR3 DNA sequence: TGTGCCATCAGTGAAAGGGGGCTTGGAGAGACCCAGTACTTC.

V is TRBV14 and J is TRBJ1-2; 7 positions match TRBD1. The CDR3 spans 15 residues. Germline V CDR1 and CDR2: SGHDN, FVKESK. Losses at the gene ends were 6 bases for V and 1 base for J; bases not matched to a gene: 8. The DNA of the CDR3 is TGTGCCAGCAGTCCTCGGACAGGCCTTAACTATGGCTACACCTTC. It specifies CASSPRTGLNYGYTF.

The chain uses TRBV19 and TRBJ1-4; 7 bases match TRBD1. The CDR3 sequence is 17 residues long. V gave up 5 bases and J gave up 3 bases; unmatched junction bases: 12. CDR1 and CDR2 from the germline V gene are LNHDA and SQIVND (reference sequence). The chain's CDR3 is CASSLPTGAGANEKLFF. CDR3 DNA: TGTGCCAGTAGTTTACCAACAGGGGCCGGCGCTAATGAAAAACTGTTTTTT.